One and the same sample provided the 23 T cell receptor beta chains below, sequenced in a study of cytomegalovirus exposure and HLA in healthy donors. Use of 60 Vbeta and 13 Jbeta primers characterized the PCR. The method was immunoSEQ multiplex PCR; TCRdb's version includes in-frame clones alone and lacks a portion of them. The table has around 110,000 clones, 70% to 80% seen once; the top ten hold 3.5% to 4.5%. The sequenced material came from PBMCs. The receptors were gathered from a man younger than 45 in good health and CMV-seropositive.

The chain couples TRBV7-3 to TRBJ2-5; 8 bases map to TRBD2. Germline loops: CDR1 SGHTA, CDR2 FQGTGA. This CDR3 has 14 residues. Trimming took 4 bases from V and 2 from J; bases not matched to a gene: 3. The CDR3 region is CASSSAGGQETQYF. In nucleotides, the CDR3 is TGTGCCAGCAGCTCCGCGGGGGGACAAGAGACCCAGTACTTC. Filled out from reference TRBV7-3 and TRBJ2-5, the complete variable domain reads GAGVSQTPSNKVTEKGKYVELRCDPISGHTALYWYRQSLGQGPEFLIYFQGTGAADDSGLPNDRFFAVRPEGSVSTLKIQRTERGDSAVYLCASSSAGGQETQYFGPGTRLLVL.

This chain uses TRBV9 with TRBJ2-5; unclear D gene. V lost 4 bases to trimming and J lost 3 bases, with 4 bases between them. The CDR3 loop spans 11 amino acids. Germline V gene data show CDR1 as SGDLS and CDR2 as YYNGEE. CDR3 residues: CASSSEETQYF. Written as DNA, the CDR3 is TGTGCCAGCAGCTCCGAAGAGACCCAGTACTTC. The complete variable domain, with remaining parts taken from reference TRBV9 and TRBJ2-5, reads DSGVTQTPKHLITATGQRVTLRCSPRSGDLSVYWYQQSLDQGLQFLIQYYNGEERAKGNILERFSAQQFPDLHSELNLSSLELGDSALYFCASSSEETQYFGPGTRLLVL.

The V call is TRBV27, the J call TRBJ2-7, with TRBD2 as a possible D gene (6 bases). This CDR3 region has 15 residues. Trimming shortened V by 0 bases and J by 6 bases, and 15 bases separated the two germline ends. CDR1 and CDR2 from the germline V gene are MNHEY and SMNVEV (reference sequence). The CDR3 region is CASSLSARDSLEQYF. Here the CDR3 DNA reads TGTGCCAGCAGTTTATCGGCCAGGGACTCCCTCGAGCAGTACTTC.

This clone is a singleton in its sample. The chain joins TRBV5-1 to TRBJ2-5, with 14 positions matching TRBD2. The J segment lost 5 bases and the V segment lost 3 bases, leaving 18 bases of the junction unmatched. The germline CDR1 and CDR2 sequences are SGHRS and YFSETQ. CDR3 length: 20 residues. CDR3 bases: TGCGCCAGCAGCTGGACCGCCGAACAAACGACTAGCGGGAGGGAGGAGACCCAGTACTTC. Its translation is CASSWTAEQTTSGREETQYF. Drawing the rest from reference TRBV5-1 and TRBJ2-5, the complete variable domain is KAGVTQTPRYLIKTRGQQVTLSCSPISGHRSVSWYQQTPGQGLQFLFEYFSETQRNKGNFPGRFSGRQFSNSRSEMNVSTLELGDSALYLCASSWTAEQTTSGREETQYFGPGTRLLVL.

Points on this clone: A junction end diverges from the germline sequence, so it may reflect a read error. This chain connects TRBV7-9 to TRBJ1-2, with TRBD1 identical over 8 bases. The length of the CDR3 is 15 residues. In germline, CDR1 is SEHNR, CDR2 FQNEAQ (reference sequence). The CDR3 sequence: CSSIRSRTGRGGYTF. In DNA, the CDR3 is TGTTCCAGCATCAGGAGCCGGACAGGGAGAGGTGGCTACACCTTC.

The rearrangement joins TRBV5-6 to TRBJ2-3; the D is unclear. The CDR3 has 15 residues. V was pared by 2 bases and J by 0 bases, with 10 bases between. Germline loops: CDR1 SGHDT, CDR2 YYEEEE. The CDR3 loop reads CASSFGSWSTDTQYF. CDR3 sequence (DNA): TGTGCCAGCAGCTTCGGGTCGTGGAGCACAGATACGCAGTATTTT.

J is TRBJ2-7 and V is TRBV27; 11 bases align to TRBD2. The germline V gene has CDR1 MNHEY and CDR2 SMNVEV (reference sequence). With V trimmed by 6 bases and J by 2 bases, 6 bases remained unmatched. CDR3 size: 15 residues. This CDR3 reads CASRIGTSGTYEQYF. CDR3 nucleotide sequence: TGTGCCAGCAGGATCGGGACTAGCGGTACCTACGAGCAGTACTTC.

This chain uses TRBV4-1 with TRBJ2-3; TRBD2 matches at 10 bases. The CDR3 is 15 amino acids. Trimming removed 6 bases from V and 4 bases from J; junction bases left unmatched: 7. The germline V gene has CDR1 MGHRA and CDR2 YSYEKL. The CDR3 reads CASRDPGLAPDTQYF. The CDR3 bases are TGCGCCAGCAGAGATCCGGGACTAGCGCCAGATACGCAGTATTTT.

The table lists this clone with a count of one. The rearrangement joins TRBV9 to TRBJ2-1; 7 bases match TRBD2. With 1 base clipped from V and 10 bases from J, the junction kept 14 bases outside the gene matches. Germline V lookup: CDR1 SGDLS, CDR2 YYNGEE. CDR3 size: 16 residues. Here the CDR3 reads CASSVRWLADPNEQFF. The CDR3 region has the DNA TGTGCCAGCAGCGTAAGGTGGCTAGCGGACCCAAACGAGCAGTTCTTC.

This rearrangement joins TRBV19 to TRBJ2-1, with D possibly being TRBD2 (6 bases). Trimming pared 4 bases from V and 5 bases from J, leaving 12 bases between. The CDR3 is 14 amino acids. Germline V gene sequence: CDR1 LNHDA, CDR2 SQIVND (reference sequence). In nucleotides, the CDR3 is TGTGCCAGTAGTAAGTGGGAGGATGACAATGAGCAGTTCTTC. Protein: CASSKWEDDNEQFF.

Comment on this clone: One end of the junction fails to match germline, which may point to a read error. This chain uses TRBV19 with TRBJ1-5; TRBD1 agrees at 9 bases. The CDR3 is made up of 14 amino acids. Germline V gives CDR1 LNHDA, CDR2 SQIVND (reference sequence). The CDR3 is CVSSDRGTVQPQHF. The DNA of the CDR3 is TGTGTCAGTAGTGACAGGGGGACGGTTCAGCCCCAGCATTTT.

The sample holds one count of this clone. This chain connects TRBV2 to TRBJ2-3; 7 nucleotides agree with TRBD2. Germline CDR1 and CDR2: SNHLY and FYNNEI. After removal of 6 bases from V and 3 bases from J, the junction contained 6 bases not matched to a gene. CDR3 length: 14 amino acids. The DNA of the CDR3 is TGTGCCAGCAGGGGAGGGGTCCCTACAGATACGCAGTATTTT. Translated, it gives CASRGGVPTDTQYF. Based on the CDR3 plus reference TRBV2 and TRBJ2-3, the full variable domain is EPEVTQTPSHQVTQMGQEVILRCVPISNHLYFYWYRQILGQKVEFLVSFYNNEISEKSEIFDDQFSVERPDGSNFTLKIRSTKLEDSAMYFCASRGGVPTDTQYFGPGTRLTVL.

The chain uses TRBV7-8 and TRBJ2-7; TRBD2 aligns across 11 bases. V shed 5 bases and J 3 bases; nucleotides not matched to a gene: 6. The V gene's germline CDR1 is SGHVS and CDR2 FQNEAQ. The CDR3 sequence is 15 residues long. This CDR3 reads CASSQLAGAGYEQYF. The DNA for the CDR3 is TGTGCCAGCAGCCAACTAGCGGGAGCGGGCTACGAGCAGTACTTC.

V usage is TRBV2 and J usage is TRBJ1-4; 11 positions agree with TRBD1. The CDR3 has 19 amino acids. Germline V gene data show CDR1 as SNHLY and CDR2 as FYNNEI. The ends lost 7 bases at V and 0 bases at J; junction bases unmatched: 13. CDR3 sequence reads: CASTRVGTGGIATNEKLFF. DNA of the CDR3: TGTGCCAGCACCCGAGTCGGGACAGGGGGTATTGCAACTAATGAAAAACTGTTTTTT.

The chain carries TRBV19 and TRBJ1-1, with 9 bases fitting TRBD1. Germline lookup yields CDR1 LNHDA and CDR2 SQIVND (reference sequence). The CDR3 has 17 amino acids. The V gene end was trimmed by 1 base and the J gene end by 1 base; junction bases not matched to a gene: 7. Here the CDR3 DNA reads TGTGCCAGTAGTATAGGACACAGGGGGCTAAGGAACACTGAAGCTTTCTTT. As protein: CASSIGHRGLRNTEAFF.

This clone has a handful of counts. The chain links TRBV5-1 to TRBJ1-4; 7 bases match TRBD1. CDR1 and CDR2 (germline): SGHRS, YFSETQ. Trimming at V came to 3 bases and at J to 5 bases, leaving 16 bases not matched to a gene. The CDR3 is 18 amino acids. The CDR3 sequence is CASSSGQARFHLNEKLFF. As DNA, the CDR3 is TGCGCCAGCAGCTCCGGACAGGCCCGATTCCATCTGAATGAAAAACTGTTTTTT.

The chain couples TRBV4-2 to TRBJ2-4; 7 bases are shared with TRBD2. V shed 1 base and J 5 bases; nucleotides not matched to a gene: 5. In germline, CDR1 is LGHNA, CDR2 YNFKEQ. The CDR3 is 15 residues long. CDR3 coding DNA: TGTGCCAGCAGCCAAGCCCAGGGAGGGGAAAACATTCAGTACTTC. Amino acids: CASSQAQGGENIQYF.

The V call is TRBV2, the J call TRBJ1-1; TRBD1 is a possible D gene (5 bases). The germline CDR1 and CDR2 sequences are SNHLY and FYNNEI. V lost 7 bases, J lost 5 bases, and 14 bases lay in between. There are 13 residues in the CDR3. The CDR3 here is CASMRGVGTEAFF. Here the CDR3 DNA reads TGTGCCAGCATGCGGGGGGTGGGGACTGAAGCTTTCTTT. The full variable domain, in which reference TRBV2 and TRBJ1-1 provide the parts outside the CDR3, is EPEVTQTPSHQVTQMGQEVILRCVPISNHLYFYWYRQILGQKVEFLVSFYNNEISEKSEIFDDQFSVERPDGSNFTLKIRSTKLEDSAMYFCASMRGVGTEAFFGQGTRLTVV.

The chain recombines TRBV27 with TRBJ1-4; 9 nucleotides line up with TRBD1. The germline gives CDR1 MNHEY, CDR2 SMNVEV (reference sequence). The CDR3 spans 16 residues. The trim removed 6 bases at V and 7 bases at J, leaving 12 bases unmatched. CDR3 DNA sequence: TGTGCCAGCAGCGACTACGGGGGGACAGGGCCTGAAAAACTGTTTTTT. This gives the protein CASSDYGGTGPEKLFF. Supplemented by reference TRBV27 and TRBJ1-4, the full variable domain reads EAQVTQNPRYLITVTGKKLTVTCSQNMNHEYMSWYRQDPGLGLRQIYYSMNVEVTDKGDVPEGYKVSRKEKRNFPLILESPSPNQTSLYFCASSDYGGTGPEKLFFGSGTQLSVL.

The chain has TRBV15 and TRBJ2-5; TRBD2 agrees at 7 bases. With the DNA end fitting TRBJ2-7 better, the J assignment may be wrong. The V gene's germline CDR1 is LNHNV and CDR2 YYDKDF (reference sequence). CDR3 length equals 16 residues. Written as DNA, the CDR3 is TGTGCCACCAGCAGAGATCGGGAGGCGCCTACCTACGAGCAGTACTTC. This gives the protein CATSRDREAPTYEQYF.

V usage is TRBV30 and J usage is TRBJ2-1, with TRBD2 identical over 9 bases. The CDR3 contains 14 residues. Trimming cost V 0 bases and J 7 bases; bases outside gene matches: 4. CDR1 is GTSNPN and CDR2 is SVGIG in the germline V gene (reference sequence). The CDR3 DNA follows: TGTGCCTGGAGTGTACGCGGGAGGGGGAATGAGCAGTTCTTC. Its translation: CAWSVRGRGNEQFF.

The CDR3 loop is CASSQSPGTGSNQPQHF. In DNA form, the CDR3 reads TGTGCCAGCAGCCAAAGTCCCGGGACAGGTAGCAATCAGCCCCAGCATTTT. The rearrangement uses TRBV2 and TRBJ1-5, with 8 bases that match TRBD1. The germline V gene has CDR1 SNHLY and CDR2 FYNNEI. Trimming at V came to 6 bases and at J to 0 bases, leaving 10 bases not matched to a gene. CDR3 length: 17 residues. Together with reference TRBV2 and TRBJ1-5, the CDR3 gives the full variable domain: EPEVTQTPSHQVTQMGQEVILRCVPISNHLYFYWYRQILGQKVEFLVSFYNNEISEKSEIFDDQFSVERPDGSNFTLKIRSTKLEDSAMYFCASSQSPGTGSNQPQHFGDGTRLSIL.

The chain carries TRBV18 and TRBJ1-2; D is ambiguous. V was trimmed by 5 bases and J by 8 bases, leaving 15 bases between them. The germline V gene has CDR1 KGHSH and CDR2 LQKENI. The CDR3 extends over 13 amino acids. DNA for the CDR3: TGTGCCAGCTCAGAGACCGGCGGCGGGGGCTACACCTTC. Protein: CASSETGGGGYTF. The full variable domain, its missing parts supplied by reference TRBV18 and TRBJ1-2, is NAGVMQNPRHLVRRRGQEARLRCSPMKGHSHVYWYRQLPEEGLKFMVYLQKENIIDESGMPKERFSAEFPKEGPSILRIQQVVRGDSAAYFCASSETGGGGYTFGSGTRLTVV.